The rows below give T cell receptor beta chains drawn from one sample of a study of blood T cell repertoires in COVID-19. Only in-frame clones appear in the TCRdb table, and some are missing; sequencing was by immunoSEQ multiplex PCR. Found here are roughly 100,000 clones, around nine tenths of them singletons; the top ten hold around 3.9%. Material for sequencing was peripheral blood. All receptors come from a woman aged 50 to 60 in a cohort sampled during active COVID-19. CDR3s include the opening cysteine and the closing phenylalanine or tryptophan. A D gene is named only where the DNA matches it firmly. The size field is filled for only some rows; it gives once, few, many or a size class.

CASSSSTGGNSPLHF TGTGCCAGCAGCTCGTCGACAGGGGGGAATTCACCCCTCCACTTT TRBV7-3 . TRBJ1-6 TRBD1
CAWSVPKGACLGGYTF TGTGCCTGGAGTGTACCAAAGGGGGCCTGCTTGGGAGGCTACACCTTC TRBV30 . TRBJ1-2 TRBD1
CASSSAVALLTGELFF TGTGCCAGCTCCTCCGCGGTAGCGCTACTGACCGGGGAGCTGTTTTTT TRBV7-2 . TRBJ2-2 .
CASRGQGVSGEQYF TGTGCCAGCCGAGGACAGGGAGTTTCGGGGGAGCAGTACTTC TRBV7-9 . TRBJ2-7 TRBD1
CASSSKTRQGAGEQYF TGCGCCAGCAGCTCCAAAACAAGACAGGGGGCTGGGGAGCAGTACTTC TRBV5-1 . TRBJ2-7 TRBD1
CASSISGRSGLYYEQYF TGTGCCAGTAGTATCTCGGGGAGGAGCGGGCTATATTACGAGCAGTACTTC TRBV19 . TRBJ2-7 .
CASSLGDRGQDTEAFF TGTGCCAGCAGCTTAGGGGACAGGGGGCAGGACACTGAAGCTTTCTTT TRBV11-2 once TRBJ1-1 TRBD1
CASSQARTGFYEQYF TGCGCCAGCAGCCAAGCCAGGACAGGCTTCTACGAGCAGTACTTC TRBV4-1 . TRBJ2-7 TRBD1
CASTTLGGSSNQPQHF TGTGCCAGTACCACCTTGGGGGGTTCTAGCAATCAGCCCCAGCATTTT TRBV19 . TRBJ1-5 .
CAFSIGGGSNEQFF TGTGCCTTTTCGATTGGGGGGGGGTCCAATGAGCAGTTCTTC TRBV30 . TRBJ2-1 TRBD2
CASRKGLAEITGELFF TGTGCCAGCCGGAAGGGACTAGCGGAGATAACCGGGGAGCTGTTTTTT TRBV27 . TRBJ2-2 TRBD2
CSVARLAGGGEQYF TGCAGCGTTGCCCGACTAGCGGGAGGGGGAGAGCAGTACTTC TRBV29-1 once TRBJ2-7 TRBD2
CASTPAGDYGYTF TGTGCCAGCACCCCAGCAGGGGACTATGGCTACACCTTC TRBV6-5 . TRBJ1-2 .
CASSPSSGWNQPQHF TGTGCCAGCAGCCCATCATCAGGCTGGAATCAGCCCCAGCATTTT TRBV27 . TRBJ1-5 .
CATSRGQGTGNEKLFF TGTGCCACCAGCAGAGGCCAGGGGACGGGGAATGAAAAACTGTTTTTT TRBV15 . TRBJ1-4 .
CASSEEYIRGWTEAFF TGTGCCAGCAGTGAAGAATATATACGGGGGTGGACTGAAGCTTTCTTT TRBV25-1 once TRBJ1-1 .
CASSITGTGHQPQHF TGTGCCAGTAGTATCACCGGGACAGGCCATCAGCCCCAGCATTTT TRBV19 . TRBJ1-5 TRBD1
CASSYGGSGNTIYF TGTGCCAGCAGTTACGGAGGTTCTGGAAACACCATATATTTT TRBV6-5 . TRBJ1-3 .
CASSSSGGTFYEQYF TGTGCCAGCAGCTCCAGCGGGGGGACCTTCTACGAGCAGTACTTC TRBV5-5 once TRBJ2-7 TRBD2
CASSPATDSFNTEAFF TGTGCCAGCTCGCCAGCGACGGACAGTTTTAACACTGAAGCTTTCTTT TRBV18 once TRBJ1-1 .
CASSLGTTEQFF TGTGCCAGCAGCCTAGGGACTACCGAGCAGTTCTTC TRBV28 . TRBJ2-1 TRBD2
CASSEQGYEQYF TGTGCCAGCAGTGAACAGGGGTACGAGCAGTACTTC TRBV28 . TRBJ2-7 TRBD1
CATSRSGDRSSNQPQHF TGTGCCACCAGCAGATCCGGAGACAGGTCCAGCAATCAGCCCCAGCATTTT TRBV15 . TRBJ1-5 .
CASSLHRGQAGNTIYF TGTGCCAGCAGCTTACACAGGGGGCAAGCTGGAAACACCATATATTTT TRBV7-3 few TRBJ1-3 TRBD1
CASSLVDGADEQFF TGTGCCAGCAGCTTAGTAGATGGGGCGGATGAGCAGTTCTTC TRBV11-3 . TRBJ2-1 .
CASSPSAGEKLFF TGTGCCAGCAGCCCCTCTGCGGGAGAAAAACTGTTTTTT TRBV7-9 once TRBJ1-4 .
CASSLGGGSGHEQFF TGTGCCAGCAGCCTCGGGGGCGGGAGTGGCCATGAGCAGTTCTTC TRBV9 . TRBJ2-1 .
CASSLGSGTSTDTQYF TGCGCCAGCAGCTTGGGCTCGGGGACTAGCACAGATACGCAGTATTTT TRBV5-1 . TRBJ2-3 .
CASSSGLAPFYEQYF TGTGCCAGCAGCTCGGGACTAGCCCCTTTCTACGAGCAGTACTTC TRBV5-6 . TRBJ2-7 TRBD2
CASGPTPWRTGDRVNEQYF TGTGCCAGCGGCCCGACCCCCTGGAGGACTGGGGACAGGGTGAACGAGCAGTACTTC TRBV28 . TRBJ2-7 TRBD1
CATSDPREFGENIQYF TGTGCCACCAGTGACCCGAGGGAATTTGGTGAGAACATTCAGTACTTC TRBV24-1 medium-sized TRBJ2-4 .
CASSLQGGVGAFF TGTGCCAGCAGCTTACAGGGAGGGGTTGGAGCTTTCTTT TRBV7-2 . TRBJ1-1 .
CASSLAPGTQEQYF TGTGCCAGCAGCTTAGCGCCCGGGACTCAAGAGCAGTACTTC TRBV7-9 . TRBJ2-7 .
CASSLGLNRASGANVLTF TGTGCCAGCAGCTTAGGTTTGAACAGGGCCTCTGGGGCCAACGTCCTGACTTTC TRBV7-2 once TRBJ2-6 .
CSASYQGSGEQFF TGCAGTGCTAGTTACCAGGGGAGTGGTGAGCAGTTCTTC TRBV20-1 . TRBJ2-1 .
CASSPGQNTGELFF TGTGCCAGCTCACCAGGGCAAAACACCGGGGAGCTGTTTTTT TRBV18 few TRBJ2-2 .
CASSQTGYGYTF TGTGCCAGCAGTCAAACAGGCTATGGCTACACCTTC TRBV6-5 . TRBJ1-2 .
CASSVRDTGLEETQYF TGTGCCAGCAGCGTCCGAGACACAGGGCTCGAAGAGACCCAGTACTTC TRBV9 . TRBJ2-5 .
CASSLVGQGDEKLFF TGCGCCAGCAGCTTGGTGGGACAGGGGGACGAAAAACTGTTTTTT TRBV5-1 . TRBJ1-4 TRBD1
CASRAGQGVYGYTF TGTGCCAGCAGAGCCGGACAGGGGGTATATGGCTACACCTTC TRBV6-5 . TRBJ1-2 TRBD1
CASSSWLSGDSSYNEQFF TGTGCCAGCAGCTCCTGGCTATCAGGGGACAGCTCCTACAATGAGCAGTTCTTC TRBV11-2 . TRBJ2-1 TRBD1
CASSRGGSRTGELFF TGTGCCAGCAGCCGGGGCGGGAGTCGTACCGGGGAGCTGTTTTTT TRBV3-1/TRBV3-2 . TRBJ2-2 TRBD2
CASSGTGWVYNEQFF TGTGCCAGCAGCGGGACAGGGTGGGTTTACAATGAGCAGTTCTTC TRBV3-1/TRBV3-2 . TRBJ2-1 TRBD1
CASSTGVRGVVNEQFF TGCGCCAGCAGTACAGGGGTACGGGGAGTCGTCAATGAGCAGTTCTTC TRBV10-1 once TRBJ2-1 TRBD1
CASSLVGQSSRESYEQYF TGCGCCAGCAGCTTGGTGGGACAGTCCTCACGGGAGAGTTACGAGCAGTACTTC TRBV5-1 . TRBJ2-7 .
CASGGRAGTDTQYF TGTGCCAGCGGCGGGAGGGCCGGCACAGATACGCAGTATTTT TRBV7-9 . TRBJ2-3 TRBD2